This T cell receptor (beta chain) was retrieved from a study of technical replicates of blood from a few donors. This clone was found once. Profiling relied on immunoSEQ multiplex PCR, and the TCRdb table lists in-frame clones only, not all of them. The sample has 80,000 to 95,000 clones; roughly 96% are singletons. Germline CDR1 reads SGHRS; CDR2 reads YFSETQ. Trimming shortened V by 0 bases and J by 3 bases, and 12 bases separated the two germline ends. The CDR3 is 15 residues long. The sample taken for sequencing was T cells isolated from PBMCs. This receptor was taken from a human donor in good health. V gene TRBV5-1 combines with J gene TRBJ1-1, with D perhaps matching TRBD1 (5 bases). Written as DNA, the CDR3 is TGCGCCAGCAGCTTGGATCGGGGGAGGGACACTGAAGCTTTCTTT. Encoded protein: CASSLDRGRDTEAFF.